Reported below is one T cell receptor beta chain. Its antigen is currently unknown. This entry is derived from a study of shared clonotypes between healthy human individuals. Broader study findings: Sorted-subset samples were not fully sequenced, rarefaction indicated.

The CDR3 is made up of 13 amino acids. Germline CDR1 and CDR2: SGHNT and YYREEE (reference sequence). Germline trimming cut 5 bases from V and 7 bases from J; bases unmatched to any gene: 4. A deep-level run was used for the assay. 200 to 250 ng DNA, about 28,000 T cell genomes, went into each sorted-subset replicate PCR. Using immunoSEQ multiplex PCR, the repertoire was profiled, and TCRdb retains in-frame clones only, with some absent. This table holds 2,500,000 or so clones, more than 85% found once. The receptor's source is a man aged 18 to 30 in good health. Some clones in this sample may be carry-over from other donors' samples. Sequenced input: naive CD4+ T cells from PBMCs. The subset here: CD45RA+ positively selected. The rearrangement uses TRBV5-4 and TRBJ2-7, with 12 bases that match TRBD1. CDR3 sequence reads: CASSRDRGLEQYF. CDR3 bases: TGTGCCAGCAGTCGGGACAGGGGGCTAGAGCAGTACTTC.